In this sample, the clone carrying this T cell receptor beta chain turned up many times. The antigen is undetermined. The sample comes from a study of CD8+CD57+ T cells in acquired aplastic anemia. As for the study in general: For CD4+ cells, healthy donors had an average of about 9.9 million reads.

Investigators profiled TCR beta VDJ and CDR3 from genomic DNA template. TCRdb reprocessed the reads with MiXCR, giving one entry per CDR3 protein. The profile shows over 150,000 distinct CDR3 sequences, approximately 44% of them singletons. The study's findings and limits: Patients did not significantly differ from controls in CD8+ Simpson's diversity. Shared by patients and controls, 25 to 35 CD8+ CDR3s were abundant in patients.

After removal of 5 bases from V and 9 bases from J, the junction contained 10 bases not matched to a gene. Per the germline V gene, CDR1 is SGHVS and CDR2 is FNYEAQ. CDR3 length equals 15 residues. The chain carries TRBV7-6 and TRBJ2-5; 12 positions match TRBD2. The sequenced sample consisted of sorted CD4+, CD8+, or CD8+CD57+ T cells (not recorded which) from PBMCs. The receptor was derived from a human donor in good health. CDR3 DNA: TGTGCCAGCAGCGCCCAGGGGCTAGCGGGGGGGGCCCAGTACTTC. This sequence encodes CASSAQGLAGGAQYF.